A selection of T cell receptor beta chains follows, all from one sample in a study of cytomegalovirus exposure and HLA in healthy donors. Generated by immunoSEQ multiplex PCR, the TCRdb table keeps only in-frame clones and is missing some. The table lists about 120,000 clones, over 60% of them singletons, with roughly 2.9% in the top ten. Sequenced sample: PBMCs. All receptors come from a woman aged 60-70 years in good health and CMV-seropositive. CDR3s include the opening cysteine and the closing phenylalanine or tryptophan. Fields, in order: clone size, V gene, J gene, D gene, CDR3 protein, CDR3 DNA. A D gene is named only where the DNA matches it firmly. Expanded clones get a size class; other rows say once, few or many, or leave the size out.

NA,TRBV6-5,TRBJ1-1,NA,CARDTQNTEAFF,TGTGCCAGAGACACCCAGAACACTGAAGCTTTCTTT
few,TRBV28,TRBJ2-5,NA,CASSFGGARQETQYF,TGTGCCAGCAGTTTTGGGGGCGCGAGGCAAGAGACCCAGTACTTC
once,TRBV7-9,TRBJ1-1,NA,CASSSDINGLEAFF,TGTGCCAGCAGCTCGGACATTAACGGCCTTGAAGCTTTCTTT
few,TRBV6-5,TRBJ1-2,NA,CASIIKGVFVGGYTF,TGTGCCAGCATCATTAAGGGGGTTTTCGTTGGTGGCTACACCTTC
NA,TRBV7-9,TRBJ1-3,NA,CSSSWGPSGNTIYF,TGTTCCAGCAGCTGGGGGCCCTCTGGAAACACCATATATTTT
NA,TRBV10-3,TRBJ2-3,NA,CAISESGSWGSGSTDTQYF,TGTGCCATCAGTGAGTCGGGGAGCTGGGGTAGCGGCAGCACAGATACGCAGTATTTT
once,TRBV5-4,TRBJ2-2,NA,CASSWGDGGTGELFF,TGTGCCAGCTCATGGGGGGATGGTGGCACCGGGGAGCTGTTTTTT
NA,TRBV6-6,TRBJ2-2,NA,CASSSSGGHTGELFF,TGTGCCAGCAGTTCGAGCGGAGGTCACACCGGGGAGCTGTTTTTT
NA,TRBV18,TRBJ1-1,NA,CASSLRGSGNTEAFF,TGTGCCAGCTCACTAAGGGGGTCGGGGAACACTGAAGCTTTCTTT
NA,TRBV15,TRBJ2-1,TRBD2,CATSWGEGTAGSDNEQFF,TGTGCCACCAGCTGGGGGGAAGGAACAGCGGGAAGCGACAATGAGCAGTTCTTC
NA,TRBV25-1,TRBJ2-1,TRBD2,CASSEGGLAVSNEQFF,TGTGCCAGCAGTGAAGGGGGACTAGCGGTCTCCAATGAGCAGTTCTTC
NA,TRBV11-3,TRBJ2-3,NA,CASSLGPPDTQYF,TGTGCCAGCAGCTTAGGGCCCCCCGATACGCAGTATTTT
NA,TRBV6-1,TRBJ2-2,TRBD2,CASSEAPTSGFPGELFF,TGTGCCAGCAGTGAAGCTCCGACTAGCGGGTTCCCCGGGGAGCTGTTTTTT
NA,TRBV9,TRBJ2-5,TRBD2,CASSVGASGREETQYF,TGTGCCAGCAGCGTAGGGGCTAGCGGGAGGGAAGAGACCCAGTACTTC
NA,TRBV10-3,TRBJ2-3,TRBD1,CAITPSGQDLGDTQYF,TGTGCCATCACTCCATCCGGACAGGACCTCGGAGATACGCAGTATTTT
NA,TRBV7-9,TRBJ2-1,TRBD2,CASKGLAGGQSYNEQFF,TGTGCCAGCAAGGGACTAGCGGGAGGTCAGTCCTACAATGAGCAGTTCTTC
NA,TRBV5-1,TRBJ1-1,NA,CASSSGGYTEAFF,TGCGCCAGCAGCTCGGGGGGGTACACTGAAGCTTTCTTT
NA,TRBV9,TRBJ2-4,NA,CASSVEVTSTIQYF,TGTGCCAGCAGCGTAGAGGTAACTAGTACTATTCAGTACTTC
NA,TRBV5-1,TRBJ1-4,NA,CASSSTGRGNEKLFF,TGCGCCAGCAGCTCTACAGGGCGTGGTAATGAAAAACTGTTTTTT
NA,TRBV5-1,TRBJ2-5,TRBD2,CASSLAGAGVGETQYF,TGCGCCAGCAGCTTGGCCGGAGCGGGAGTGGGAGAGACCCAGTACTTC
NA,TRBV27,TRBJ1-4,NA,CASSPVGASNEKLFF,TGTGCCAGCAGTCCCGTGGGGGCTTCTAATGAAAAACTGTTTTTT
NA,TRBV7-3,TRBJ1-1,NA,CASSLLGAAEAFF,TGTGCCAGCAGCTTGTTGGGGGCGGCTGAAGCTTTCTTT
NA,TRBV28,TRBJ2-7,NA,CASSFGIGRRGSYEQYF,TGTGCCAGCAGTTTCGGGATCGGGCGGAGAGGGAGCTACGAGCAGTACTTC
NA,TRBV5-1,TRBJ1-3,NA,CASSLTGTGNTIYF,TGCGCCAGCAGCTTGACAGGGACCGGAAACACCATATATTTT
NA,TRBV2,TRBJ1-2,NA,CASITEFNHGYTF,TGTGCCAGCATAACAGAGTTTAATCATGGCTACACCTTC
NA,TRBV28,TRBJ2-7,NA,CASNLPLEDEQYF,TGTGCCAGCAATCTTCCCCTAGAAGACGAGCAGTACTTC
NA,TRBV7-9,TRBJ2-1,TRBD2,CASSLVSGRNEQFF,TGTGCCAGCAGCTTAGTGAGCGGGAGGAATGAGCAGTTCTTC
NA,TRBV19,TRBJ2-3,NA,CASSVNWGDTQYF,TGTGCCAGTAGTGTGAACTGGGGGGACACGCAGTATTTT
NA,TRBV2,TRBJ2-2,NA,CASSLTGNTGELFF,TGTGCCAGCAGCTTGACAGGGAACACCGGGGAGCTGTTTTTT
few,TRBV10-3,TRBJ2-7,TRBD2,CAISETKREFSYEQYF,TGTGCCATCAGTGAGACGAAGCGGGAGTTCTCCTACGAGCAGTACTTC
few,TRBV5-1,TRBJ1-4,NA,CASRQGTVGEKLFF,TGCGCCAGCAGACAGGGAACCGTGGGTGAAAAACTGTTTTTT
NA,TRBV9,TRBJ1-2,TRBD1,CASSVWTGGGLGYTF,TGTGCCAGCAGCGTTTGGACAGGGGGCGGTTTGGGCTACACCTTC
NA,TRBV5-1,TRBJ2-2,TRBD2,CASSLPGGSNTGELFF,TGCGCCAGCAGCCTTCCTGGCGGGAGTAACACCGGGGAGCTGTTTTTT
NA,TRBV19,TRBJ1-5,TRBD1,CASRASWDRGEQPQHF,TGTGCCAGTAGGGCCTCTTGGGACAGGGGAGAGCAGCCCCAGCATTTT
NA,TRBV27,TRBJ1-2,TRBD1,CASSLGTGKYGYTF,TGTGCCAGCAGTCTGGGGACAGGGAAATATGGCTACACCTTC
once,TRBV12-5,TRBJ2-5,TRBD2,CASGPVTSGPRETQYF,TGTGCTAGTGGTCCCGTGACTAGCGGACCAAGAGAGACCCAGTACTTC
NA,TRBV7-2,TRBJ2-7,TRBD2,CASSLVTSGSYEQYF,TGTGCCAGCAGCTTAGTGACTAGCGGGAGCTACGAGCAGTACTTC
NA,TRBV28,TRBJ2-7,TRBD1,CASGTGVYEQYF,TGTGCCAGCGGGACAGGGGTCTACGAGCAGTACTTC
NA,TRBV5-6,TRBJ2-2,TRBD2,CASRRTSGTGELFF,TGTGCCAGCAGAAGGACTAGCGGCACCGGGGAGCTGTTTTTT
NA,TRBV6-6,TRBJ2-7,TRBD1,CASSPPGTGAYEQYF,TGTGCCAGCAGCCCCCCGGGGACAGGGGCCTACGAGCAGTACTTC
once,TRBV6-1,TRBJ1-1,NA,CASSYARKAFF,TGTGCCAGCAGCTACGCGCGAAAAGCTTTCTTT
NA,TRBV10-3,TRBJ2-3,NA,CAINRGDTQYF,TGTGCCATCAATAGGGGTGATACGCAGTATTTT
few,TRBV4-1,TRBJ2-1,TRBD2,CASSQGGLAGGNEQFF,TGCGCCAGCAGCCAGGGGGGACTAGCGGGCGGTAATGAGCAGTTCTTC
NA,TRBV27,TRBJ1-2,NA,CASSLGNGGDGYTF,TGTGCCAGCAGTTTGGGGAACGGAGGGGATGGCTACACCTTC
NA,TRBV6-1,TRBJ1-1,NA,CATRDSSQNTEAFF,TGTGCCACCAGAGACAGTTCCCAGAACACTGAAGCTTTCTTT
NA,TRBV18,TRBJ1-4,NA,CASSPSPRGRDEKLFF,TGTGCCAGCTCACCATCTCCCAGGGGTCGAGATGAAAAACTGTTTTTT
NA,TRBV6-1,TRBJ2-1,NA,CASSGGSGFASYNEQFF,TGTGCCAGCAGTGGGGGTAGCGGATTCGCCTCTTACAATGAGCAGTTCTTC
NA,TRBV2,TRBJ2-7,NA,CASSDYGLYEQYF,TGTGCCAGCAGTGATTACGGTCTCTACGAGCAGTACTTC